This is a list of T cell receptor beta chains from one sample in a study of blood T cell repertoires in COVID-19. The repertoire was sequenced with immunoSEQ multiplex PCR; TCRdb's copy has only in-frame clones and lacks some. In the table there are about 200,000 clones, 78% of which are singletons. The sample consisted of peripheral blood. The source of these receptors is a woman older than 75 with active or convalescent COVID-19. The CDR3 runs from the conserved cysteine through the conserved F or W. Each record gives: V gene, CDR3 length, CDR3 protein.

TRBV18 12 CASSPDSSEAFF
TRBV3-1/TRBV3-2 17 CASSSPSPLWGYNEQFF
TRBV19 17 CASSTRSGAAFYNEQFF
TRBV29-1 11 CSVATSGEQFF
TRBV6-6 17 CASSLQQGLLSTDTQYF
TRBV19 17 CASRGGGASIFDDEQFF
TRBV5-5 16 CASSSLTGKVNTEAFF
TRBV19 15 CASSISQGSYNEQFF
TRBV3-1/TRBV3-2 16 CASSQRGSGVRETQYF
TRBV5-1 20 CASSGGTSGGHTPSQETQYF
TRBV5-1 13 CASSFTAGSPLHF
TRBV4-1 14 CASSQVARVYRYTF
TRBV4-2 14 CASRTTGTSDEQFF
TRBV27 15 CASSLDATGEETQYF
TRBV28 15 CASSLGQPNTGELFF
TRBV7-9 15 CASSPQTGSFHEQYF
TRBV5-4 15 CASSLPGQSSYEQYF
TRBV2 15 CASMGTSGGQETQYF
TRBV4-3 17 CASSQDPRRGGAGGYTF
TRBV5-6 14 CASSLEEGTSPLHF
TRBV2 16 CASTYLRTASTDTQYF
TRBV5-1 14 CASSLDSSYNEQFF
TRBV7-9 15 CASSLLRGGAGELFF
TRBV6-1 15 CASIEYWRRGSPLHF
TRBV2 15 CASSGAGGPIDEQFF
TRBV29-1 17 CSVARGTSGYSTDTQYF
TRBV3-1/TRBV3-2 14 CASSRRVLITPLHF
TRBV2 19 CASSEAIFGQGVPSTEAFF
TRBV5-6 17 CASSLFVNRVDDYEQYF
TRBV5-4 15 CASSPIPGRQETQYF
TRBV3-1/TRBV3-2 14 CASSQAQGSTEAFF
TRBV28 15 CASSALLGRGTEAFF
TRBV19 15 CASGTTGATSSGYTF
TRBV5-1 14 CASSFNGGSGELFF
TRBV6-6 14 CASNPDRVNSPLHF
TRBV19 13 CASSIGTGSGYTF
TRBV29-1 13 CSVREYSNQPQHF
TRBV4-2 16 CASSQVLGASNQPQHF
TRBV4-2 14 CASSKGLRDYEQYF
TRBV19 15 CASSMLEPRTGELFF
TRBV5-1 14 CASSLVQGKDEQFF
TRBV29-1 13 CSVTDDWSTEAFF
TRBV5-1 15 CASSLGQGENTEAFF
TRBV5-1 15 CASSLAPDRVYEQYF
TRBV9 15 CASGGVGRTAGELFF
TRBV5-8 15 CASSPRQELSYGYTF
TRBV7-2 16 CASSLSGTGADSPLHF
TRBV5-1 13 CASRRETNEKLFF
TRBV28 12 CASRRDGYEQYF
TRBV30 16 CAWRRTGGILNSPLHF
TRBV28 15 CASSPGHAVWDEQFF
TRBV7-9 15 CASSLISGGNEKLFF
TRBV12-3/TRBV12-4 13 CASRGNEGAREYF